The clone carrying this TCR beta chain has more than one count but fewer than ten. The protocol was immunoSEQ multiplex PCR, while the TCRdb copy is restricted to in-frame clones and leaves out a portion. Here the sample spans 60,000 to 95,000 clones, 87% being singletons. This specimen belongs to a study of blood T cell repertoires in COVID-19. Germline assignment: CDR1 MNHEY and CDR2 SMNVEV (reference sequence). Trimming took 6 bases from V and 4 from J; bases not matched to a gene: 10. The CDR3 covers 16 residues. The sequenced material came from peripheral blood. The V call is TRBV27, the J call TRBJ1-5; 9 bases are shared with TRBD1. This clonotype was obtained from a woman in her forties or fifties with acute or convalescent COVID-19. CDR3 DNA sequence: TGTGCCAGCAGGGGGACAGGGCCCGGGTCAAATCAGCCCCAGCATTTT. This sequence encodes CASRGTGPGSNQPQHF.